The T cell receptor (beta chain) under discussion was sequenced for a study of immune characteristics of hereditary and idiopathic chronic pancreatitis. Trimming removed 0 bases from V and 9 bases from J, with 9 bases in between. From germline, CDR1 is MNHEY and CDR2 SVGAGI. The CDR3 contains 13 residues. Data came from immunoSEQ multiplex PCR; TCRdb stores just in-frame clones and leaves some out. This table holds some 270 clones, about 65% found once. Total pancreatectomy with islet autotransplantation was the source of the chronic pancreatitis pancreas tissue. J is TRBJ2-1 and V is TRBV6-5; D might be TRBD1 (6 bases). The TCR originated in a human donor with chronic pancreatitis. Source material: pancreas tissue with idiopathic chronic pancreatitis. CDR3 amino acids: CASSYSGGSEQFF. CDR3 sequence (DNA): TGTGCCAGCAGTTACTCAGGGGGTAGTGAGCAGTTCTTC.